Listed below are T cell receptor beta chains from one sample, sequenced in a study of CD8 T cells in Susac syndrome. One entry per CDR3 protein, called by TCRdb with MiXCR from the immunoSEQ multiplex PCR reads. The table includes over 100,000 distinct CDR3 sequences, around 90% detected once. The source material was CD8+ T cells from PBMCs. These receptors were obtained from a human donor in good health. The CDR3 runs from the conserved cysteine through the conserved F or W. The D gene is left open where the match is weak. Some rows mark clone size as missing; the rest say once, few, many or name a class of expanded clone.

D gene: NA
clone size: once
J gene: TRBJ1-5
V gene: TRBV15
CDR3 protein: CATSRVGQPQHF
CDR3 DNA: TGTGCCACCAGCAGAGTGGGTCAGCCCCAGCATTTT

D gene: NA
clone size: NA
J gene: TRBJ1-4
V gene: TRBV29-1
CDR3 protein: CSVEDKQGRGEKLFF
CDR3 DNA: TGCAGCGTTGAAGACAAACAGGGCAGGGGAGAAAAACTGTTTTTT

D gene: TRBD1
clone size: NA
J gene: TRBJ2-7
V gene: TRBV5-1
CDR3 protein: CASSLGQGNEQYF
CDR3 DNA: TGCGCCAGCAGCTTGGGACAGGGTAACGAGCAGTACTTC

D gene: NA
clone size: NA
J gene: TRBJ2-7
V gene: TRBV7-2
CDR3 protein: CASSLPAKWEQYF
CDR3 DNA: TGTGCCAGCAGCTTACCAGCCAAGTGGGAGCAGTACTTC

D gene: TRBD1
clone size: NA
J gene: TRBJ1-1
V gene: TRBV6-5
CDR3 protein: CASSYAGGGTEAFF
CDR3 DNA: TGTGCCAGCAGTTACGCAGGGGGTGGAACTGAAGCTTTCTTT

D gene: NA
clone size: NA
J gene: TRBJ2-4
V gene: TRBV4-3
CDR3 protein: CASSQDWQKNIQYF
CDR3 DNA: TGCGCCAGCAGCCAAGATTGGCAAAAAAACATTCAGTACTTC

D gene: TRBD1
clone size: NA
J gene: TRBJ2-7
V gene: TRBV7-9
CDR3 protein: CASSLGQAGEQYF
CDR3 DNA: TGTGCCAGCAGCTTGGGACAGGCGGGCGAGCAGTACTTC

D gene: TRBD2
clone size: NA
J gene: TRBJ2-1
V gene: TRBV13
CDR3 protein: CASSAGTSGLNEQFF
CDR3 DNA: TGTGCCAGCAGCGCCGGGACTAGCGGTTTGAATGAGCAGTTCTTC

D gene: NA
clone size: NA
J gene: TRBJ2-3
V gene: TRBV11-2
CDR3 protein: CASTFVGTDTQYF
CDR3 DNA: TGTGCCAGCACCTTCGTAGGAACAGATACGCAGTATTTT

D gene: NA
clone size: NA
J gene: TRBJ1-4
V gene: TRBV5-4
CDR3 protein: CASSQIADNEKLFF
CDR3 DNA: TGTGCCAGCAGTCAAATAGCAGATAATGAAAAACTGTTTTTT

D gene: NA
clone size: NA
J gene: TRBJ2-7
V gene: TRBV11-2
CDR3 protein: CASSLGSTRSYEQYF
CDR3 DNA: TGTGCCAGCAGCTTAGGTTCAACCAGATCCTACGAGCAGTACTTC

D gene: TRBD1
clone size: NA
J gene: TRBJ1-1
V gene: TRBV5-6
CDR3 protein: CASQGTGAGTEAFF
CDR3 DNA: TGTGCCAGCCAAGGAACAGGGGCGGGGACTGAAGCTTTCTTT

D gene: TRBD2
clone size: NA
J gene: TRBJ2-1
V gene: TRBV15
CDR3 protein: CATSRGGGINEQFF
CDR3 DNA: TGTGCCACCAGCAGAGGGGGGGGGATCAATGAGCAGTTCTTC

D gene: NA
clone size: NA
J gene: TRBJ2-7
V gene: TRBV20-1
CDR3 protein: CSARVSSFSYEQYF
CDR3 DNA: TGCAGTGCTAGAGTTAGCAGCTTCTCCTACGAGCAGTACTTC

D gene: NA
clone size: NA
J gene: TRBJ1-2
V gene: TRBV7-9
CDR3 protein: CASSPENRDPRYGYTF
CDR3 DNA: TGTGCCAGCAGCCCGGAGAACCGGGACCCCCGCTATGGCTACACCTTC

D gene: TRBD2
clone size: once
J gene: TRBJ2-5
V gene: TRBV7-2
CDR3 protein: CASSPLTGGRETQYF
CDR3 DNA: TGTGCCAGCAGCCCCCTTACGGGGGGGCGGGAGACCCAGTACTTC

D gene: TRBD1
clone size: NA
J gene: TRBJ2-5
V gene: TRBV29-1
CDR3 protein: CSVGQGEETQYF
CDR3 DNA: TGCAGCGTAGGACAGGGAGAAGAGACCCAGTACTTC

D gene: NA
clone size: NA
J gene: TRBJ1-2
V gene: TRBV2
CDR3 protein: CASIPVGRGSGTNYGYTF
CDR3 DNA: TGTGCCAGCATTCCCGTGGGAAGGGGCAGCGGGACTAACTATGGCTACACCTTC

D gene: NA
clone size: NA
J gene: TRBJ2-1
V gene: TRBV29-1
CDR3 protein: CSVPTQSSYNEQFF
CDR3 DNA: TGCAGCGTCCCAACCCAGAGCTCCTACAATGAGCAGTTCTTC

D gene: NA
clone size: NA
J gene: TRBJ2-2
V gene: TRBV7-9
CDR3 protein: CASSFRDLDTGELFF
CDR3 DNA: TGTGCCAGCAGTTTCCGGGACTTAGACACCGGGGAGCTGTTTTTT

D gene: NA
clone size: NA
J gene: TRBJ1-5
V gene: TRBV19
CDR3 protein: CASSMQGPHQPQHF
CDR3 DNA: TGTGCCAGTAGTATGCAGGGGCCCCATCAGCCCCAGCATTTT

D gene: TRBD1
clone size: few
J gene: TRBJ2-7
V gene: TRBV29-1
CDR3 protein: CSVRQQGFAYEQYF
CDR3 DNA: TGCAGCGTTAGGCAACAGGGGTTTGCTTACGAGCAGTACTTC

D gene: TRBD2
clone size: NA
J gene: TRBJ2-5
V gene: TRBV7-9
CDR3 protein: CASSSMTSEETQYF
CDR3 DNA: TGTGCCAGCAGCTCCATGACTAGCGAAGAAACCCAGTACTTC

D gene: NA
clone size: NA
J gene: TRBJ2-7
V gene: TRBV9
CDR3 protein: CASSVGVPGIYEQYF
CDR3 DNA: TGTGCCAGCAGCGTAGGGGTTCCAGGGATTTACGAGCAGTACTTC

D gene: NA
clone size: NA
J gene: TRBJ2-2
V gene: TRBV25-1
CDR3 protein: CASSKSNTGELFF
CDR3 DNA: TGTGCCAGCAGCAAGAGTAACACCGGGGAGCTGTTTTTT

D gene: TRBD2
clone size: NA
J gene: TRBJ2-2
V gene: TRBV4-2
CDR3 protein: CASQPSGRATGELFF
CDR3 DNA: TGTGCCAGCCAGCCTAGCGGGAGGGCCACCGGGGAGCTGTTTTTT

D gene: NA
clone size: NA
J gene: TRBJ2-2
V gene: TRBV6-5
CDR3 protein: CASSRPRNGELFF
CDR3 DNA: TGTGCCAGCAGTCGACCGAGAAACGGGGAGCTGTTTTTT

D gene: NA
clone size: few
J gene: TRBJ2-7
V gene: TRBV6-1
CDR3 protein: CASNRVTEQYF
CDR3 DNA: TGTGCCAGCAACAGGGTCACCGAGCAGTACTTC

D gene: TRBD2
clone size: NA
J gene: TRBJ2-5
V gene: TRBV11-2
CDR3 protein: CASSLEPAGWRETQYF
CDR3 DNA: TGTGCCAGCAGCTTAGAACCAGCGGGATGGAGGGAGACCCAGTACTTC

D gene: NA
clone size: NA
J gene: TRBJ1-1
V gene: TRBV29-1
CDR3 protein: CSGKGISNTEAFF
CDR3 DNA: TGCAGCGGCAAAGGGATATCCAACACTGAAGCTTTCTTT

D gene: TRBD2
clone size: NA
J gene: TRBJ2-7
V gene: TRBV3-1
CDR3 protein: CASSPTQRELVDEQYF
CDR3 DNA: TGTGCCAGCAGCCCAACGCAGCGGGAGCTTGTGGACGAGCAGTACTTC

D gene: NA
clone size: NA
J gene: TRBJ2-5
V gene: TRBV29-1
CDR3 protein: CSVRGGGQETQYF
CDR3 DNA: TGCAGCGTCCGAGGGGGGGGCCAAGAGACCCAGTACTTC

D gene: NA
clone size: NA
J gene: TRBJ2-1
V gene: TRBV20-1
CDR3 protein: CSASPDSRSYNEQFF
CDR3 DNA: TGCAGTGCCAGCCCCGACAGCCGCTCCTACAATGAGCAGTTCTTC

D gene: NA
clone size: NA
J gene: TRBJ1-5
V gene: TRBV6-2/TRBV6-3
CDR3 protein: CASSPGGSSNQPQHF
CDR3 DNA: TGTGCCAGCAGTCCGGGGGGATCTAGCAATCAGCCCCAGCATTTT

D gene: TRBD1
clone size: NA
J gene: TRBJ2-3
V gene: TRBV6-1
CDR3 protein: CASSEVHGTGADTQYF
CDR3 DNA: TGTGCCAGCAGTGAAGTCCATGGGACAGGGGCAGATACGCAGTATTTT

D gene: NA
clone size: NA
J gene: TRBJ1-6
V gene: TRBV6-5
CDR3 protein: CASSYSGLGDSPLHF
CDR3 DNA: TGTGCCAGCAGTTACTCAGGATTAGGAGATTCACCCCTCCACTTT

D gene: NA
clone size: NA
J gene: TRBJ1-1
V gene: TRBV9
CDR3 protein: CASSVDPGEAFF
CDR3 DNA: TGTGCCAGCAGCGTAGACCCCGGCGAAGCTTTCTTT

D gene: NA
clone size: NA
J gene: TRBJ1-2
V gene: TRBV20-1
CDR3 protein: CSASLAGYGYTF
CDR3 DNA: TGCAGTGCTAGCCTCGCCGGCTATGGCTACACCTTC

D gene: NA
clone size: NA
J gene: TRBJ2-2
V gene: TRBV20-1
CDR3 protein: CSARSPNTGELFF
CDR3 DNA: TGCAGTGCTAGATCGCCCAACACCGGGGAGCTGTTTTTT

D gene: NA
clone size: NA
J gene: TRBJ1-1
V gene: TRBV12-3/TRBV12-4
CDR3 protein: CASSLELEAFF
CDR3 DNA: TGTGCCAGCAGTTTAGAGCTTGAAGCTTTCTTT

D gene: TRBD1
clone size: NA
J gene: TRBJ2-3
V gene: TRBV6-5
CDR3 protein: CASSDRVIDTQYF
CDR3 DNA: TGTGCCAGCAGCGACAGGGTCATAGATACGCAGTATTTT